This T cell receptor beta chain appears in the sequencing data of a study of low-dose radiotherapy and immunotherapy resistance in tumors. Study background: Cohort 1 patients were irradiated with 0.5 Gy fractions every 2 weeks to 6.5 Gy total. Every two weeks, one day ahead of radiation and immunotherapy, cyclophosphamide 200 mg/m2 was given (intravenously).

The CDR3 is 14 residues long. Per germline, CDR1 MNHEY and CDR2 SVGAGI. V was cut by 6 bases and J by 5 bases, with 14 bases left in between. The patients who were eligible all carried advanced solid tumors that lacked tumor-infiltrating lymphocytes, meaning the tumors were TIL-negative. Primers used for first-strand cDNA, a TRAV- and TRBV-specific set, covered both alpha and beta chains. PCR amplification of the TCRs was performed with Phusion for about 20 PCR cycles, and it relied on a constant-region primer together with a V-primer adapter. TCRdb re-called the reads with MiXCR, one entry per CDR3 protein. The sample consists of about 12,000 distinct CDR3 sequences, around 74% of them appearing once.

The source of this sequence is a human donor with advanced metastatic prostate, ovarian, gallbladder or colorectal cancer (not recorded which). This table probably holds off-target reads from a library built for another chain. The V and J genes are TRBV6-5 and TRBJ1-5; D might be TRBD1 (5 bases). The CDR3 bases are TGTGCCAGCAGATTCAGGGACGGACATCAGCCCCAGCATTTT. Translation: CASRFRDGHQPQHF.